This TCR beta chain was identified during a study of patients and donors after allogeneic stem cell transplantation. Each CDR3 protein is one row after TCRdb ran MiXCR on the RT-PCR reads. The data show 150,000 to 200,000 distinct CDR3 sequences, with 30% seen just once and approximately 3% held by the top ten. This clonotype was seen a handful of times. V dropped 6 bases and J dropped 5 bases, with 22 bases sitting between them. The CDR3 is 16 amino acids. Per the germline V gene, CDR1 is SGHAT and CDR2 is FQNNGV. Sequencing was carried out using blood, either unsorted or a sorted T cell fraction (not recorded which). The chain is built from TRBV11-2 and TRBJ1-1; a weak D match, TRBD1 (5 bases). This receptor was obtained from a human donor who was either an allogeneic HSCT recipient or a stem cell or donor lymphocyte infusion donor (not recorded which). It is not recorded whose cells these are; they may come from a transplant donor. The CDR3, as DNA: TGTGCCAGCAGTTTAAGAGGGGCGGCGAGGAGAACTGAAGCTTTCTTT. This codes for CASSLRGAARRTEAFF.